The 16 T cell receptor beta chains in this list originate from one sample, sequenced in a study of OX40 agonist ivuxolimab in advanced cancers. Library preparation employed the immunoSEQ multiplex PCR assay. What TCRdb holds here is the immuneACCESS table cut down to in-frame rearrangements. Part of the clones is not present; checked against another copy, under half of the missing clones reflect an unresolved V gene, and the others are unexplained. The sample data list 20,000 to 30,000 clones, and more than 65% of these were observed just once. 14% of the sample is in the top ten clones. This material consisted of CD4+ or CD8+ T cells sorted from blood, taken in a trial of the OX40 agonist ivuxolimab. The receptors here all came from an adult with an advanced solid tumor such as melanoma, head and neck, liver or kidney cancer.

The CDR3 nucleotides are TGTGCCAGCAGCTTGACCAGCGGGGCCCAAGAGACCCAGTACTTC. It specifies CASSLTSGAQETQYF. This chain links TRBV5-6 with TRBJ2-5; 7 nucleotides align to TRBD2. J lost 1 base, V lost 1 base, and 4 bases had no gene match. The CDR3 runs to 15 residues. CDR1 SGHDT and CDR2 YYEEEE come from the germline V gene.

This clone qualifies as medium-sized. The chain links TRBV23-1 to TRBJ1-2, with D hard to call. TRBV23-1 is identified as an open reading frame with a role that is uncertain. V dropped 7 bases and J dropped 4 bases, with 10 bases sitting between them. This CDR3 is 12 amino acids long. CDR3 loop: CASNGRTYGYTF. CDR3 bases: TGCGCCAGCAACGGGAGAACCTATGGCTACACCTTC.

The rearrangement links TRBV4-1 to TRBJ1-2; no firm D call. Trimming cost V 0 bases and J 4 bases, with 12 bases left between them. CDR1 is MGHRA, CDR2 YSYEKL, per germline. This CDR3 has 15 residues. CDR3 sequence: CASSQEREGTYGYTF. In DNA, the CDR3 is TGCGCCAGCAGCCAAGAAAGAGAGGGCACCTATGGCTACACCTTC.

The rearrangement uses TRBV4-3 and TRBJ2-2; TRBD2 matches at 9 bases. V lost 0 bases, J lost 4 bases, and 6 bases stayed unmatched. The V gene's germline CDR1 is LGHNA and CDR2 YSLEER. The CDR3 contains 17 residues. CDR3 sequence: CASSQDLASGVTGELFF. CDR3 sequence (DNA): TGCGCCAGCAGCCAAGATTTGGCTAGCGGGGTCACCGGGGAGCTGTTTTTT.

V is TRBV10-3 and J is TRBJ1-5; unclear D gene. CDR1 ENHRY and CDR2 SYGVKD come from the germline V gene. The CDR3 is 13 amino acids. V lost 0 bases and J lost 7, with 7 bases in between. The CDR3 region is CAISESTGQPQHF. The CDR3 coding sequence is TGTGCCATCAGTGAGTCGACGGGACAGCCCCAGCATTTT.

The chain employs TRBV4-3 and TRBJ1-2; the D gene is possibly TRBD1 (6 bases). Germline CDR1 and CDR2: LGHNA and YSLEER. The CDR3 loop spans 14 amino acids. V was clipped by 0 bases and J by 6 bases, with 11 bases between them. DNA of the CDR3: TGCGCCAGCAGCCAAGAGACAGGCGGGGATGGCTACACCTTC. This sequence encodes CASSQETGGDGYTF.

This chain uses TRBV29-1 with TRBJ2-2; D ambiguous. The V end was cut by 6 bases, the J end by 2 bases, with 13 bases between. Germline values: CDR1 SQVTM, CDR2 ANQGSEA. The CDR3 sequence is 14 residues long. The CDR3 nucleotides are TGCAGCGTCGGACCTGAAATAAACACCGGGGAGCTGTTTTTT. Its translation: CSVGPEINTGELFF.

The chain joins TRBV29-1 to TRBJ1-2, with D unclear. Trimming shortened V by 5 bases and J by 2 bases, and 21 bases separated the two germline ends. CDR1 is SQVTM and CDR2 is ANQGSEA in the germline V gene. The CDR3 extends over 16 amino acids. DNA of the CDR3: TGCAGCGTTCACCACCCCACTACAGCGAGGAACTATGGCTACACCTTC. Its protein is CSVHHPTTARNYGYTF.

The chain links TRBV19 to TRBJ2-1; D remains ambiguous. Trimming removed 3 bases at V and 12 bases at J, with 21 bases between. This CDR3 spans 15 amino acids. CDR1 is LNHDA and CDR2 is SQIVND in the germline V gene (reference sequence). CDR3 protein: CASSISAGMQSVQFF. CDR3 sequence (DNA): TGTGCCAGTAGTATTTCCGCTGGTATGCAGTCGGTGCAGTTCTTC.

The CDR3 DNA sequence: TGCGCCAGCAGTCAGCCCACAAGACAGGGGGCGGGGCAGCCCCAGCATTTT. This encodes CASSQPTRQGAGQPQHF. This chain links TRBV23-1 with TRBJ1-5; 10 bases agree with TRBD1. TRBV23-1 carries the ORF label, with uncertain function. V dropped 3 bases and J dropped 7; count of bases not matched to a gene: 12. CDR3 size: 17 residues.

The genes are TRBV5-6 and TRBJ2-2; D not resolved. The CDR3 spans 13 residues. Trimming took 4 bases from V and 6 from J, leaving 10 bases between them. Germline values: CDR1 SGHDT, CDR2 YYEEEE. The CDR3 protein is CASSPGLPGELFF. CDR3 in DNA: TGTGCCAGCAGCCCCGGGCTTCCCGGGGAGCTGTTTTTT.

Written as DNA, the CDR3 is TGCGCCAGCAGCCAAGATGCGGGAAGCACCGGGGAGCTGTTTTTT. Translating it yields CASSQDAGSTGELFF. The chain is built from TRBV4-1 and TRBJ2-2; the D gene is possibly TRBD2 (6 bases). Germline CDR1 reads MGHRA; CDR2 reads YSYEKL. Trimming left V 0 bases short and J 4 bases short, with 9 bases between. The CDR3 is made up of 15 amino acids.

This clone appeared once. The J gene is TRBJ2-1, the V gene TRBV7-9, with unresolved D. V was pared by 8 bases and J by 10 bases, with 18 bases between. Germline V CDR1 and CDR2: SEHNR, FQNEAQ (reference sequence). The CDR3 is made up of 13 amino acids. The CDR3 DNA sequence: TGTGCCAGCGGTACTGACCCGTTTGGGGAGCAGTTCTTC. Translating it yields CASGTDPFGEQFF. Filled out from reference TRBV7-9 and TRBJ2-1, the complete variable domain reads DTGVSQNPRHKITKRGQNVTFRCDPISEHNRLYWYRQTLGQGPEFLTYFQNEAQLEKSRLLSDRFSAERPKGSFSTLEIQRTEQGDSAMYLCASGTDPFGEQFFGPGTRLTVL.

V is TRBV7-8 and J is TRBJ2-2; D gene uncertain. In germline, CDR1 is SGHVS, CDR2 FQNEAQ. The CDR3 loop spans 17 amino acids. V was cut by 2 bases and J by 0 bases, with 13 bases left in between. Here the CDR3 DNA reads TGTGCCAGCAGCTTAAGGAGACCGATACCGAACACCGGGGAGCTGTTTTTT. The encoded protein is CASSLRRPIPNTGELFF.

CDR3 residues: CASSLVTSGGGQADTQYF. CDR3 bases: TGTGCCAGCAGCTTGGTAACTAGCGGGGGGGGACAGGCAGATACGCAGTATTTT. V is TRBV5-6 and J is TRBJ2-3; 13 bases fit TRBD2. J lost 4 bases, V lost 0 bases, and 8 bases had no gene match. There are 18 residues in the CDR3. Germline loops: CDR1 SGHDT, CDR2 YYEEEE. Based on the CDR3 plus reference TRBV5-6 and TRBJ2-3, the full variable domain is DAGVTQSPTHLIKTRGQQVTLRCSPKSGHDTVSWYQQALGQGPQFIFQYYEEEERQRGNFPDRFSGHQFPNYSSELNVNALLLGDSALYLCASSLVTSGGGQADTQYFGPGTRLTVL.

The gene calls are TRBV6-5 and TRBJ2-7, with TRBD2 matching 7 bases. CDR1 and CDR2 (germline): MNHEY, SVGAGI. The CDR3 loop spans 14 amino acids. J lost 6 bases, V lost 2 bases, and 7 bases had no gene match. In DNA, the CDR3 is TGTGCCAGCAGTTACGGGAGGGCCTCGGGCGAGCAGTACTTC. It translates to CASSYGRASGEQYF.